The 17 T cell receptor beta chains presented below share a single source sample, sequenced in a study of graft-versus-host responses after intestinal transplantation. Here immunoSEQ multiplex PCR was the method, and the copy in TCRdb shows in-frame clones only, minus some. The sample lists roughly 90,000 clones; approximately 90% were seen once. No antigen has been assigned to these receptors. The material was unstimulated CD4+ T cells sorted from spleen or lymph node cells, obtained before transplant. These receptors all come from a human donor who was the organ donor for an intestinal transplant.

This chain uses TRBV23-1 with TRBJ2-7; TRBD2 might be the D (5 bases). TRBV23-1 is an ORF, and what it does is uncertain. Trimming took off 6 bases at V and 3 bases at J, with 6 bases between the two ends. CDR3 size: 11 residues. The CDR3 here is CASREGYEQYF. CDR3 nucleotide sequence: TGCGCCAGCAGAGAGGGCTACGAGCAGTACTTC.

This chain links TRBV20-1 with TRBJ2-3; no clear D. The germline CDR1 and CDR2 sequences are DFQATT and SNEGSKA (reference sequence). The CDR3 consists of 11 residues. V was clipped by 8 bases and J by 3 bases, with 9 bases between them. The CDR3, as DNA: TGCAGTTACCAGACTACAGATACGCAGTATTTT. Translation: CSYQTTDTQYF.

This sequence joins TRBV11-2 and TRBJ2-5; D possibly corresponds to TRBD2 (5 bases). There are 15 residues in the CDR3. CDR1 is SGHAT, CDR2 FQNNGV, per germline. V was trimmed by 2 bases and J by 5 bases, leaving 15 bases between them. CDR3 bases: TGTGCCAGCAGCTTAATCGGGGTTTATTGGGAGACCCAGTACTTC. It encodes CASSLIGVYWETQYF.

This chain connects TRBV19 to TRBJ2-3, with a tentative D call TRBD1 (6 bases). This CDR3 region has 14 residues. Trimming stripped 1 base from V and 3 bases from J, with 8 bases between. Germline CDR1 is LNHDA and CDR2 is SQIVND (reference sequence). The CDR3 here is CASSIGTATDTQYF. The CDR3, as DNA: TGTGCCAGTAGTATAGGGACAGCTACAGATACGCAGTATTTT.

This clone was counted a single time. This rearrangement joins TRBV19 to TRBJ2-1, with a possible D match to TRBD2 (7 bases). Trimming removed 7 bases at V and 5 bases at J, with 18 bases between. This CDR3 comprises 15 residues. Germline loops: CDR1 LNHDA, CDR2 SQIVND (reference sequence). CDR3 in DNA: TGTGCCAGTACCGTGAGGCAGGGGACTAACAATGAGCAGTTCTTC. Translating it yields CASTVRQGTNNEQFF. The full variable domain, with the rest looked up from reference TRBV19 and TRBJ2-1, is DGGITQSPKYLFRKEGQNVTLSCEQNLNHDAMYWYRQDPGQGLRLIYYSQIVNDFQKGDIAEGYSVSREKKESFPLTVTSAQKNPTAFYLCASTVRQGTNNEQFFGPGTRLTVL.

Only one count was recorded for this clone. The V gene is TRBV2, the J gene TRBJ2-1; 16 nucleotides align to TRBD2. Germline V CDR1 and CDR2: SNHLY, FYNNEI. The ends lost 6 bases at V and 5 bases at J; junction bases unmatched: 4. This CDR3 region has 16 residues. The CDR3 sequence: CASRGTSGGDNNEQFF. Here the CDR3 DNA reads TGTGCCAGCAGAGGGACTAGCGGGGGGGATAACAATGAGCAGTTCTTC.

The chain is built from TRBV11-3 and TRBJ1-1; D may be TRBD1 (6 bases). The CDR3 length is 13 residues. CDR1 is SGHNT, CDR2 YENEEA, per germline. The V end was cut by 5 bases, the J end by 11 bases, with 18 bases between. CDR3 DNA sequence: TGTGCCAGCAGCGCATACGGGGGGCTTAGGGCTTTCTTT. This translates into CASSAYGGLRAFF.

V is TRBV5-1 and J is TRBJ2-1; 9 bases are shared with TRBD1. V lost 3 bases to trimming and J lost 6 bases; unmatched junction nucleotides: 10. Germline V gives CDR1 SGHRS, CDR2 YFSETQ. This CDR3 has 16 amino acids. DNA of the CDR3: TGCGCCAGCAGCTGGGGGGACAGGGCTAAATTCAATGAGCAGTTCTTC. The encoded protein is CASSWGDRAKFNEQFF.

The sample holds a few counts of this clone. V and J are TRBV29-1 and TRBJ1-1; tentative D call: TRBD1 (5 bases). Germline values: CDR1 SQVTM, CDR2 ANQGSEA. This CDR3 has 13 amino acids. Trimming took off 8 bases at V and 0 bases at J, with 13 bases between the two ends. CDR3 sequence: CSWGGTMNTEAFF. CDR3 bases: TGCAGCTGGGGCGGAACCATGAACACTGAAGCTTTCTTT. Full variable domain (rest looked up from reference TRBV29-1 and TRBJ1-1): SAVISQKPSRDICQRGTSLTIQCQVDSQVTMMFWYRQQPGQSLTLIATANQGSEATYESGFVIDKFPISRPNLTFSTLTVSNMSPEDSSIYLCSWGGTMNTEAFFGQGTRLTVV.

The rearrangement links TRBV7-3 to TRBJ2-2, with 16 bases lining up with TRBD2. The V segment lost 5 bases and the J segment 0 bases; nucleotides outside the gene matches: 6. Germline CDR1 is SGHTA and CDR2 is FQGTGA. The CDR3 sequence is 19 residues long. The CDR3 nucleotides are TGTGCCAGCAGCCGCGGGACTAGCGGGAGGGTTGCGAACACCGGGGAGCTGTTTTTT. Translated, it gives CASSRGTSGRVANTGELFF. The whole variable domain, remainder taken from reference TRBV7-3 and TRBJ2-2, is GAGVSQTPSNKVTEKGKYVELRCDPISGHTALYWYRQSLGQGPEFLIYFQGTGAADDSGLPNDRFFAVRPEGSVSTLKIQRTERGDSAVYLCASSRGTSGRVANTGELFFGEGSRLTVL.

The chain carries TRBV2 and TRBJ2-5; TRBD2 matches 8 bases. V gave up 8 bases and J gave up 0 bases; unmatched junction bases: 2. Germline CDR1 is SNHLY and CDR2 is FYNNEI. The CDR3 is 13 amino acids. CDR3: CASATSDQETQYF. The CDR3 coding sequence is TGTGCCAGCGCGACTAGCGACCAAGAGACCCAGTACTTC.

CDR3 bases: TGCAGTATTGTCCCGCGAGAGACCCAGTACTTC. Its translation: CSIVPRETQYF. This chain connects TRBV20-1 to TRBJ2-5, with D uncertain. CDR1 DFQATT and CDR2 SNEGSKA come from the germline V gene (reference sequence). This CDR3 is built from 11 residues. V gave up 8 bases and J gave up 4 bases, with 11 bases separating them.

The chain employs TRBV18 and TRBJ1-6; D may be TRBD1 (6 bases). V was cut by 5 bases and J by 10 bases, with 12 bases left in between. CDR1 is KGHSH and CDR2 is LQKENI in the germline V gene. This CDR3 is built from 13 residues. CDR3 bases: TGTGCCAGCTCAACCACGACAGGATCACCCCTCCACTTT. It codes for CASSTTTGSPLHF.

This clone occurred once. The chain carries TRBV28 and TRBJ1-4, with 7 nucleotides matching TRBD1. The CDR3 sequence is 13 residues long. With V trimmed by 5 bases and J by 8 bases, 5 bases remained unmatched. The germline V gene encodes CDR1 MDHEN and CDR2 SYDVKM. In DNA, the CDR3 is TGTGCCAGCAGTCAGACAGGGAGGGAAAAACTGTTTTTT. This sequence encodes CASSQTGREKLFF.

V and J are TRBV29-1 and TRBJ2-3; 9 nucleotides line up with TRBD2. The trim removed 7 bases at V and 8 bases at J, leaving 13 bases unmatched. The germline gives CDR1 SQVTM, CDR2 ANQGSEA. The CDR3 contains 14 residues. CDR3 sequence (DNA): TGCAGCGCTAGAAGCGGGAGGAATATTGGTACGCAGTATTTT. Translation gives CSARSGRNIGTQYF.

The V and J genes are TRBV28 and TRBJ1-2; 7 nucleotides line up with TRBD1. The V gene end was trimmed by 8 bases and the J gene end by 3 bases; junction bases not matched to a gene: 12. CDR1 is MDHEN, CDR2 SYDVKM, per germline. The CDR3 has 15 amino acids. In DNA form, the CDR3 reads TGTGCCAGCTATCGTAAACAGGGGATTTACTATGGCTACACCTTC. Translated, it gives CASYRKQGIYYGYTF.

The chain employs TRBV29-1 and TRBJ1-2; D is ambiguous. CDR1 SQVTM and CDR2 ANQGSEA come from the germline V gene. This CDR3 comprises 12 residues. Trimming stripped 4 bases from V and 6 bases from J, with 12 bases between. This chain's CDR3 is CSVGGRENGYTF. The CDR3 coding sequence is TGCAGCGTTGGGGGAAGGGAGAATGGCTACACCTTC.